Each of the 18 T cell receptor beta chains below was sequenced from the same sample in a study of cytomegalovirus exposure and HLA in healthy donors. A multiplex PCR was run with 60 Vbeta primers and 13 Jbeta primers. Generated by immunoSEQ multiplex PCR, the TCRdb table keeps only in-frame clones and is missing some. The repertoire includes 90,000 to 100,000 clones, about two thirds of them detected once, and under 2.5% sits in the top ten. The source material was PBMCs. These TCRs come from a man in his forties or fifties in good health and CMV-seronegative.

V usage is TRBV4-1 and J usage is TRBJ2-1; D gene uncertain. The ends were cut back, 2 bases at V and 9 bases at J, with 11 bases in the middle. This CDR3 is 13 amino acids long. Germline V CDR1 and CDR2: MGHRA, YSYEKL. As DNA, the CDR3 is TGCGCCAGCAGCCAAAATGCGAGGAGTGAGCAGTTCTTC. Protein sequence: CASSQNARSEQFF.

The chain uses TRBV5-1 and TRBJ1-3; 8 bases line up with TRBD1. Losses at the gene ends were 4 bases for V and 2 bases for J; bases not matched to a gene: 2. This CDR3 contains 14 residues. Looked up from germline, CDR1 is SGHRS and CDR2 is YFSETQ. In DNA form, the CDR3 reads TGCGCCAGCAGCCTGGACAGGGCTGGAAACACCATATATTTT. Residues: CASSLDRAGNTIYF.

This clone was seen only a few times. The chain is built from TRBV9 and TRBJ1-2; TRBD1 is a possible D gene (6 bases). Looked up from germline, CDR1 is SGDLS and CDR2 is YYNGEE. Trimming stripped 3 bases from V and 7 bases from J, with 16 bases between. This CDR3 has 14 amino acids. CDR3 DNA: TGTGCCAGCAGCGACTCCGGGACACTCTTTGGCTACACCTTC. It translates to CASSDSGTLFGYTF.

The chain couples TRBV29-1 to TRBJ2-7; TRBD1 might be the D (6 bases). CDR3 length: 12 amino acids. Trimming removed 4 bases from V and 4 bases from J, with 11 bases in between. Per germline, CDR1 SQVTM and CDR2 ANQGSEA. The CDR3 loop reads CSVAGVRYEQYF. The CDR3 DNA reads TGCAGCGTTGCAGGGGTTCGGTACGAGCAGTACTTC.

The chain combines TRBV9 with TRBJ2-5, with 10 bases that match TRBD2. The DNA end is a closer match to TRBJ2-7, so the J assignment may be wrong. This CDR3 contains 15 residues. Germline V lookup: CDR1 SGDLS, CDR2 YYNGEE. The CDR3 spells CASSPQLAGSYEQYF. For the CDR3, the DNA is TGTGCCAGCAGCCCCCAACTAGCGGGGTCCTACGAGCAGTACTTC.

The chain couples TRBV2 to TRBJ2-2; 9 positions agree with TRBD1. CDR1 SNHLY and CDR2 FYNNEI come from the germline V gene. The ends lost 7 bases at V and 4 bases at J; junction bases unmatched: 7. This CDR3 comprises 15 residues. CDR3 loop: CASNLQGAATGELFF. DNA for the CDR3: TGTGCCAGCAACTTACAGGGGGCCGCCACCGGGGAGCTGTTTTTT. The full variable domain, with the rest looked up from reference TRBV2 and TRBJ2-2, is EPEVTQTPSHQVTQMGQEVILRCVPISNHLYFYWYRQILGQKVEFLVSFYNNEISEKSEIFDDQFSVERPDGSNFTLKIRSTKLEDSAMYFCASNLQGAATGELFFGEGSRLTVL.

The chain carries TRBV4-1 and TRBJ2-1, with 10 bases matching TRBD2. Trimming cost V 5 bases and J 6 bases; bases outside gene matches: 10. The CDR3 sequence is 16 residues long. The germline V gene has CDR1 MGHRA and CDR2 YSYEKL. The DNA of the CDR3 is TGCGCCAGCAGCAAAGTCGATCTAGCGGGAGCCAATGAGCAGTTCTTC. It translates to CASSKVDLAGANEQFF.

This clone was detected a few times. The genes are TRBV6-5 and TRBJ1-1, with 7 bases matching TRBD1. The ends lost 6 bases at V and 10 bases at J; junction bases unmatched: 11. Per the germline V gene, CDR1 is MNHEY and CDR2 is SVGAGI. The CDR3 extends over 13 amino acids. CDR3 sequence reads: CASRRGQAGGAFF. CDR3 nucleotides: TGTGCCAGCAGAAGAGGACAGGCCGGGGGAGCTTTCTTT.

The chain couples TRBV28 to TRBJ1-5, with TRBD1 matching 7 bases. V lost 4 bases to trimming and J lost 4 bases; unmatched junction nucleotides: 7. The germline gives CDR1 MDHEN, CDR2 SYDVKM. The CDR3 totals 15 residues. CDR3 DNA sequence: TGTGCCAGCAGTTGGGACGGGACAGCAAATCAGCCCCAGCATTTT. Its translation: CASSWDGTANQPQHF.

Here the CDR3 reads CASSLGWSQYF. In DNA, the CDR3 is TGTGCCAGCAGCTTAGGTTGGAGTCAGTACTTC. The chain is built from TRBV7-2 and TRBJ2-7; D unclear. Germline CDR1 and CDR2: SGHTA and FQGNSA. CDR3 length equals 11 residues. Between the trimmed V and J ends, which lost 1 base and 10 bases, there was a span of 8 bases.

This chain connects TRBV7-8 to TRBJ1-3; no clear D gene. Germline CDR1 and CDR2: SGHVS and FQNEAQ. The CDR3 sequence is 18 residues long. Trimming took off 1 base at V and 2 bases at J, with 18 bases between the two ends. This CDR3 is CASSLGRAGSRTGNTIYF. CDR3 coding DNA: TGTGCCAGCAGCTTAGGGCGAGCCGGGTCGAGAACTGGAAACACCATATATTTT.

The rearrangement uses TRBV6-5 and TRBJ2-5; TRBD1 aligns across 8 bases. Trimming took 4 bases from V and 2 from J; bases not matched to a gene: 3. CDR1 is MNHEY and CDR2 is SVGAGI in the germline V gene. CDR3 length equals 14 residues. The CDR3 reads CASSFTGGQETQYF. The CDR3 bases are TGTGCCAGCAGTTTTACAGGGGGTCAAGAGACCCAGTACTTC.

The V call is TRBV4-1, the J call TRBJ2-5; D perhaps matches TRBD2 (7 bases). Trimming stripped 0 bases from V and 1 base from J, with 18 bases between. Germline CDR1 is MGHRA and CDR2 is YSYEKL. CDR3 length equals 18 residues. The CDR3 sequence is CASSQDRRGRGFQETQYF. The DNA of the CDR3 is TGCGCCAGCAGCCAAGACCGTAGGGGGAGGGGTTTCCAAGAGACCCAGTACTTC.

Here the CDR3 reads CASSPVSSYSYNEQFF. CDR3 in DNA: TGTGCCAGCAGCCCCGTAAGCTCTTACTCCTACAATGAGCAGTTCTTC. The chain joins TRBV7-6 to TRBJ2-1; D call uncertain. The CDR3 extends over 16 amino acids. CDR1 and CDR2 from the germline V gene are SGHVS and FNYEAQ. V was clipped by 5 bases and J by 0 bases, with 14 bases between them.

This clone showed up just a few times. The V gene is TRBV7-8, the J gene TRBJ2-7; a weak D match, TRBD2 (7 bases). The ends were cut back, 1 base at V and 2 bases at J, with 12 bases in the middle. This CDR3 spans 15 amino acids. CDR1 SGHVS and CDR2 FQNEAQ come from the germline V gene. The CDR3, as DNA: TGTGCCAGCAGCTTAGTCGGCGGGGGCCCCTACGAGCAGTACTTC. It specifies CASSLVGGGPYEQYF. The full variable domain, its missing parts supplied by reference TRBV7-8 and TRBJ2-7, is GAGVSQSPRYKVAKRGQDVALRCDPISGHVSLFWYQQALGQGPEFLTYFQNEAQLDKSGLPSDRFFAERPEGSVSTLKIQRTQQEDSAVYLCASSLVGGGPYEQYFGPGTRLTVT.

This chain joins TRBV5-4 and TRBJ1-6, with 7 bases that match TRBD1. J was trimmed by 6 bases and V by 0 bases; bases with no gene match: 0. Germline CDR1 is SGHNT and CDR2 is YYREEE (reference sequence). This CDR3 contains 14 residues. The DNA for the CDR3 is TGTGCCAGCAGCTTGGGACAGGGTAATTCACCCCTCCACTTT. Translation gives CASSLGQGNSPLHF.

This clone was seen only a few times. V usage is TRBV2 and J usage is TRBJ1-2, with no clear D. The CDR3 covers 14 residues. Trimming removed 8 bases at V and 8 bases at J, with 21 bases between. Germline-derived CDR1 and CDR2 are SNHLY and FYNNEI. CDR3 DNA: TGTGCCAGCGCGCCTAAAAACGGAGTTTTAGGCTACACCTTC. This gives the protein CASAPKNGVLGYTF.

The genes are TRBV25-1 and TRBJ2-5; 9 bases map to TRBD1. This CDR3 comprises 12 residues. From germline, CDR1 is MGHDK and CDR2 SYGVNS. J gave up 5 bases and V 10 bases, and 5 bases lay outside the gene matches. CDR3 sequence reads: CATQGAGETQYF. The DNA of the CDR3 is TGTGCCACACAGGGGGCTGGGGAGACCCAGTACTTC.